This T cell receptor beta chain was recorded in a study of cytomegalovirus exposure and HLA in healthy donors. Study observations and caveats: As a later analysis revealed, most CMV-associated TCR beta chains appeared HLA-restricted. When analyzed later, the rates of TCR association showed variation by HLA locus, with DRB1 the most and HLA-C the fewest.

Trimming cost V 3 bases and J 7 bases, with 16 bases left between them. CDR3 length equals 15 residues. Germline V CDR1 and CDR2: MDHEN, SYDVKM. Comments on this clone: No antigen is known for it.

13 Jbeta primers and 60 Vbeta primers were used for the PCR. The assay was immunoSEQ multiplex PCR, and TCRdb's table has in-frame clones only and misses some. The sample lists around 110,000 clones; over 70% were seen once. V and J are TRBV28 and TRBJ1-5; D is ambiguous. Input material: PBMCs. The receptor comes from a man younger than 45 in good health and CMV-seronegative. Here the CDR3 DNA reads TGTGCCAGCAGTTTCAAGGCCGGCCGGGGACAGCCCCAGCATTTT. Protein: CASSFKAGRGQPQHF. The full variable domain, in which reference TRBV28 and TRBJ1-5 provide the parts outside the CDR3, is DVKVTQSSRYLVKRTGEKVFLECVQDMDHENMFWYRQDPGLGLRLIYFSYDVKMKEKGDIPEGYSVSREKKERFSLILESASTNQTSMYLCASSFKAGRGQPQHFGDGTRLSIL.